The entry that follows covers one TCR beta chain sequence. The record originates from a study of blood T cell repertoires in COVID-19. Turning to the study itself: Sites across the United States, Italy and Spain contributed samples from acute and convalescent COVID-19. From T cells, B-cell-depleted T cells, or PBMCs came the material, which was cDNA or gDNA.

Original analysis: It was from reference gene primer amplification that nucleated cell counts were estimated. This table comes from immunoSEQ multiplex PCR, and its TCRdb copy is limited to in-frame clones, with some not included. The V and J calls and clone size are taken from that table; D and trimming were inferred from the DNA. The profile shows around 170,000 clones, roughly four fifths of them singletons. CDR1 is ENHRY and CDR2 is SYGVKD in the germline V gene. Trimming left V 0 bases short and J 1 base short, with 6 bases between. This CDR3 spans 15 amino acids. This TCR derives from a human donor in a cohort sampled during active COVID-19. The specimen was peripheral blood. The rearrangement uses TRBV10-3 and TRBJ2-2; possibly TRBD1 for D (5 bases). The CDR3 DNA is TGTGCCATCAGTGAGTCTAGGGGGAACACCGGGGAGCTGTTTTTT. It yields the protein CAISESRGNTGELFF.